This TCR beta chain is drawn from a study of T cell repertoires in cytomegalovirus infection. Study background: Epitope selection comprised recently identified HLA-C-restricted CMV epitopes and well-studied HLA-B-restricted CMV epitopes. Carrying CMV and the relevant HLA type showed in public TCR beta signatures. General study findings and limits: Dominating the ex vivo response were HLA-C-restricted CMV-specific TCR beta clonotypes.

TCRdb processed the reads anew with MiXCR; each CDR3 protein has one entry. The table lists a few hundred thousand distinct CDR3 sequences, under 45% of them singletons, with roughly two fifths in the top ten. V gave up 5 bases and J gave up 6 bases; unmatched junction bases: 6. This CDR3 is built from 15 residues. The germline CDR1 and CDR2 sequences are SGHTA and FQGNSA. Turning to this clonotype: Its antigen is as yet unknown.

The sequence came from a human donor in good health (CMV status not recorded). Some clones in this sample may be carry-over from other donors' samples. This chain uses TRBV7-2 with TRBJ2-7; 14 bases fit TRBD2. The sample in question was cultured PBMCs, obtained from culture after CMV antigen stimulation. In DNA, the CDR3 is TGTGCCAGCAGCATGACTAGCGGGAGGGCGGGCGAGCAGTACTTC. It translates to CASSMTSGRAGEQYF.